The 20 T cell receptor beta chains listed next were all sequenced from one sample in a study of blood T cell repertoires in COVID-19. Sequenced by immunoSEQ multiplex PCR; TCRdb stores in-frame clones only, minus some. The sample has 130,000 to 150,000 clones; roughly 89% are singletons. Sequencing was carried out using peripheral blood. These TCRs come from a woman aged 45 to 65 with active or convalescent COVID-19.

This rearrangement joins TRBV29-1 to TRBJ2-5; 9 nucleotides agree with TRBD1. Germline V gene sequence: CDR1 SQVTM, CDR2 ANQGSEA. The CDR3 length is 14 residues. V lost 6 bases, J lost 1 base, and 6 bases stayed unmatched. The CDR3 here is CSVNRDRVQETQYF. CDR3 coding DNA: TGCAGCGTCAACCGGGACAGGGTCCAAGAGACCCAGTACTTC.

The chain has TRBV6-1 and TRBJ2-1, with 8 bases that match TRBD2. After removal of 1 base from V and 7 bases from J, the junction contained 6 bases not matched to a gene. The CDR3 loop spans 15 amino acids. Germline CDR1 MNHNS, CDR2 SASEGT. In DNA, the CDR3 is TGTGCCAGCAGTGAAGTGGGGGGCGGGAGGAATGAGCAGTTCTTC. Residues: CASSEVGGGRNEQFF.

The chain has TRBV6-2 or TRBV6-3 and TRBJ1-5; 7 bases map to TRBD1. With V trimmed by 5 bases and J by 0 bases, 10 bases remained unmatched. CDR3 size: 17 residues. Germline V CDR1 and CDR2: MNHEY, SVGEGT. The CDR3 nucleotides read TGTGCCAGCAGTGACGACAGGGCGGAATATAGCAATCAGCCCCAGCATTTT. Translating gives CASSDDRAEYSNQPQHF.

The V gene is TRBV4-1, the J gene TRBJ1-2; D gene unclear. The V gene lost 0 bases and the J gene lost 7 bases, with 9 bases spanning the gap. The germline V gene has CDR1 MGHRA and CDR2 YSYEKL. The CDR3 runs to 13 residues. The CDR3, as DNA: TGCGCCAGCAGCCAAGAGGGTTCGGGTGGCTACACCTTC. Its protein is CASSQEGSGGYTF.

The V and J genes are TRBV30 and TRBJ2-1; 9 nucleotides line up with TRBD2. The germline CDR1 and CDR2 sequences are GTSNPN and SVGIG (reference sequence). J was trimmed by 13 bases and V by 5 bases; bases with no gene match: 9. The CDR3 consists of 12 residues. CDR3 nucleotide sequence: TGTGCCTGGGCCAAGAGCGGGAGGCCTCAGTTCTTC. Its protein product is CAWAKSGRPQFF. Using reference TRBV30 and TRBJ2-1 for the parts outside the CDR3, the full variable domain is SQTIHQWPATLVQPVGSPLSLECTVEGTSNPNLYWYRQAAGRGLQLLFYSVGIGQISSEVPQNLSASRPQDRQFILSSKKLLLSDSGFYLCAWAKSGRPQFFGPGTRLTVL.

In this sample, this clone turned up once. This sequence joins TRBV27 and TRBJ1-2; perhaps TRBD1 as D (6 bases). V was shortened by 0 bases and J by 4 bases, with 12 bases between the two germline ends. The CDR3 is made up of 15 amino acids. Germline lookup yields CDR1 MNHEY and CDR2 SMNVEV (reference sequence). The CDR3 DNA follows: TGTGCCAGCAGTTTATCAGGGGGTCCTTTCTATGGCTACACCTTC. Translating gives CASSLSGGPFYGYTF.

The CDR3 DNA is TGTGCCAGCAGCTCCGGGACAGGGGGGATCTTCGGCTCCTACGAGCAGTACTTC. Translated, it gives CASSSGTGGIFGSYEQYF. This chain joins TRBV7-6 and TRBJ2-7, with TRBD1 matching 11 bases. CDR3 size: 18 residues. Unmatched junction bases numbered 11, after V lost 4 bases and J lost 0 bases. Per the germline V gene, CDR1 is SGHVS and CDR2 is FNYEAQ.

The chain is built from TRBV3-1 (or the pseudogene TRBV3-2) and TRBJ2-3; 8 nucleotides match TRBD2. Germline-derived CDR1 and CDR2 are LGHDT and YNNKEL (reference sequence). CDR3 length: 15 amino acids. V shed 4 bases and J 2 bases; nucleotides not matched to a gene: 5. The CDR3 loop is CASSRGLVTTDTQYF. CDR3 nucleotide sequence: TGTGCCAGCAGCCGGGGACTAGTCACCACAGATACGCAGTATTTT.

The chain employs TRBV5-4 and TRBJ1-2; the match to TRBD1 covers 8 bases. This CDR3 comprises 14 residues. With 4 bases clipped from V and 3 bases from J, the junction kept 5 bases outside the gene matches. Germline CDR1 and CDR2: SGHNT and YYREEE (reference sequence). The CDR3: CASSTRDRHYGYTF. The CDR3 region has the DNA TGTGCCAGCAGCACCCGGGACAGGCACTATGGCTACACCTTC. Using reference TRBV5-4 and TRBJ1-2 for the parts outside the CDR3, the full variable domain is ETGVTQSPTHLIKTRGQQVTLRCSSQSGHNTVSWYQQALGQGPQFIFQYYREEENGRGNFPPRFSGLQFPNYSSELNVNALELDDSALYLCASSTRDRHYGYTFGSGTRLTVV.

This clone was observed at least ten times. V usage is TRBV5-1 and J usage is TRBJ2-5, with TRBD1 as a possible D gene (5 bases). Germline CDR1 and CDR2: SGHRS and YFSETQ. The CDR3 length is 15 residues. V was clipped by 9 bases and J by 2 bases, with 20 bases between them. The chain's CDR3 is CATSQGDFDQETQYF. In DNA, the CDR3 is TGCGCCACCTCCCAAGGGGATTTTGATCAAGAGACCCAGTACTTC.

The V gene is TRBV7-9, the J gene TRBJ1-6; D is undetermined. The germline V and J ends were trimmed by 5 bases and 10 bases, with 9 bases remaining between them. Germline V gene data show CDR1 as SEHNR and CDR2 as FQNEAQ (reference sequence). The CDR3 is 12 residues long. As DNA, the CDR3 is TGTGCCAGCAGCCGGGGTGAGTCACCCCTCCACTTT. This sequence encodes CASSRGESPLHF.

This CDR3 is CASSLPTVPPSGYTF. The CDR3 nucleotides read TGCGCCAGCAGCCTCCCGACAGTACCCCCGAGTGGCTACACCTTC. The chain carries TRBV5-1 and TRBJ1-2; D is possibly TRBD1 (5 bases). The CDR3 runs 15 residues. Trimming shortened V by 4 bases and J by 7 bases, and 20 bases separated the two germline ends. Per germline, CDR1 SGHRS and CDR2 YFSETQ.

This rearrangement joins TRBV6-2 or TRBV6-3 to TRBJ1-1; D may be TRBD1 (6 bases). CDR1 MNHEY and CDR2 SVGEGT come from the germline V gene. This CDR3 is built from 13 residues. The V end was cut by 0 bases, the J end by 6 bases, with 8 bases between. The CDR3 loop reads CASSYSTGPEAFF. CDR3 in DNA: TGTGCCAGCAGTTACTCGACAGGCCCTGAAGCTTTCTTT.

The chain couples TRBV27 to TRBJ2-1; a possible D gene is TRBD2 (5 bases). CDR3 size: 13 residues. Germline CDR1 MNHEY, CDR2 SMNVEV (reference sequence). V lost 6 bases to trimming and J lost 3 bases, with 9 bases between them. The CDR3 DNA is TGTGCCAGCAGCCGCCGGGACTACAATGAGCAGTTCTTC. Translation: CASSRRDYNEQFF.

The V gene is TRBV15, the J gene TRBJ1-3, with 7 bases that match TRBD1. The CDR3 has 15 residues. Germline CDR1 reads LNHNV; CDR2 reads YYDKDF (reference sequence). Trimming cost V 8 bases and J 4 bases; bases outside gene matches: 11. The CDR3, as DNA: TGTGCCACCCGACGTGGAGGGGGCACGGGAAACACCATATATTTT. Translation: CATRRGGGTGNTIYF.

The rearrangement uses TRBV7-6 and TRBJ2-3; D may be TRBD1 (6 bases). In germline, CDR1 is SGHVS, CDR2 FNYEAQ. V dropped 3 bases and J dropped 6 bases, with 22 bases sitting between them. CDR3 length: 17 residues. The DNA of the CDR3 is TGTGCCAGCAGCTTTTTCCCCAGGGGAGTGTTAGGGGATACGCAGTATTTT. Encoded protein: CASSFFPRGVLGDTQYF.

The gene calls are TRBV6-2 or TRBV6-3 and TRBJ1-5; D gene uncertain. The CDR3 is 13 residues long. From germline, CDR1 is MNHEY and CDR2 SVGEGT. V was trimmed by 5 bases and J by 5 bases, leaving 10 bases between them. For the CDR3, the DNA is TGTGCCAGCAGTGGGGAGGGCCATCAGCCCCAGCATTTT. This translates into CASSGEGHQPQHF.

The J gene is TRBJ2-7, the V gene TRBV5-1; D uncertain. The germline V and J ends were trimmed by 0 bases and 4 bases, with 8 bases remaining between them. The CDR3 is 13 amino acids. The germline gives CDR1 SGHRS, CDR2 YFSETQ. CDR3 in amino acids: CASSLGAEYEQYF. CDR3 DNA sequence: TGCGCCAGCAGCTTGGGGGCAGAGTACGAGCAGTACTTC.

The chain employs TRBV5-1 and TRBJ2-7, with 8 nucleotides matching TRBD1. V was pared by 0 bases and J by 5 bases, with 4 bases of the junction left unmatched. This CDR3 has 14 residues. Germline CDR1 reads SGHRS; CDR2 reads YFSETQ. The CDR3 DNA sequence: TGCGCCAGCAGCTTGGGACAGGGGAACGACGAGCAGTACTTC. It codes for CASSLGQGNDEQYF.

The DNA of the CDR3 is TGCGCCACCACTAGCGGGAGGGCCAGGGATGAGCAGTTCTTC. Translated, it gives CATTSGRARDEQFF. This chain links TRBV5-1 with TRBJ2-1; TRBD2 matches at 13 bases. With V trimmed by 9 bases and J by 8 bases, 8 bases remained unmatched. Germline CDR1 is SGHRS and CDR2 is YFSETQ. The CDR3 extends over 14 amino acids.